This T cell receptor (beta chain) was identified in a study of blood T cell repertoires in COVID-19. Germline CDR1 LNHDA, CDR2 SQIVND (reference sequence). This CDR3 is 14 amino acids long. V was trimmed by 7 bases and J by 3 bases, leaving 16 bases between them. Method: immunoSEQ multiplex PCR; TCRdb's copy keeps in-frame clones and lacks some. Here the sample spans roughly 150,000 clones, roughly 84% being singletons. This clonotype originated in a man aged 70 or older who had been exposed to COVID-19. The V and J genes are TRBV19 and TRBJ2-7; TRBD2 is a possible D gene (6 bases). The sequenced material came from PBMCs or T cells enriched from blood (not recorded which). CDR3 nucleotide sequence: TGTGCCAGTAAGCCCGGGACTGGGGACTACGAGCAGTACTTC. Translating it yields CASKPGTGDYEQYF.